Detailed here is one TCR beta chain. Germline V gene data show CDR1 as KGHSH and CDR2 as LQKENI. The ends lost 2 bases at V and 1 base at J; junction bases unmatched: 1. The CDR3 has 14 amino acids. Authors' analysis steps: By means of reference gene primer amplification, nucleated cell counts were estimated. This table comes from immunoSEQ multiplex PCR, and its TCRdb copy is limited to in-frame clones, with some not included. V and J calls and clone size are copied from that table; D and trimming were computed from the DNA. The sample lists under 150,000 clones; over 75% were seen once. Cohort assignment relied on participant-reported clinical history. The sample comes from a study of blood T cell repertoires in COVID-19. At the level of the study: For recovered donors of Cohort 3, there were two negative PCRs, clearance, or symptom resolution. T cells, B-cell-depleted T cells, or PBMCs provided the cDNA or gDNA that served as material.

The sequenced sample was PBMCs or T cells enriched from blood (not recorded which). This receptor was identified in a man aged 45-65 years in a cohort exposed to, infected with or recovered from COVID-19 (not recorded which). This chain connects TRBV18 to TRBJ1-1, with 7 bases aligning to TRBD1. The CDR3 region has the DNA TGTGCCAGCTCACCAAACAGGGGGAACACTGAAGCTTTCTTT. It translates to CASSPNRGNTEAFF.